The rows below give T cell receptor beta chains drawn from one sample of a study of blood T cell repertoires in COVID-19. Data came from immunoSEQ multiplex PCR; TCRdb stores just in-frame clones and leaves some out. The sample comprises more than 85,000 clones, almost 85% of which are singletons, and 10% rests with the top ten. Input material: peripheral blood. The receptors were sampled from a man between 65 and 85 years old with acute or convalescent COVID-19. Both conserved end residues are part of each CDR3. The D gene is left open where the match is weak. Expanded clones get a size class; other rows say once, few or many, or leave the size out.

j_gene: TRBJ1-2
v_gene: TRBV3-1/TRBV3-2
abundance: -
d_gene: -
CDR3nt: TGTGCCAGCAGCCTGGTCCCGAGGGATGGCTACACCTTC
CDR3aa: CASSLVPRDGYTF

j_gene: TRBJ2-7
v_gene: TRBV7-8
abundance: once
d_gene: -
CDR3nt: TGTGCCAGCAGCTTTCCTCTGTCCGGGTACTCCTACGAGCAGTACTTC
CDR3aa: CASSFPLSGYSYEQYF

j_gene: TRBJ2-5
v_gene: TRBV18
abundance: -
d_gene: TRBD1
CDR3nt: TGTGCCAGCTCACCACGCTTCACAGGGGCCGGGCAAGAGACCCAGTACTTC
CDR3aa: CASSPRFTGAGQETQYF

j_gene: TRBJ2-2
v_gene: TRBV18
abundance: -
d_gene: -
CDR3nt: TGTGCCAGCTCACCAGCAGTAACCGGGGAGCTGTTTTTT
CDR3aa: CASSPAVTGELFF

j_gene: TRBJ1-4
v_gene: TRBV6-5
abundance: -
d_gene: -
CDR3nt: TGTGCCAGCAGTCCGCTGACGGCGGCTAATGAAAAACTGTTTTTT
CDR3aa: CASSPLTAANEKLFF

j_gene: TRBJ2-2
v_gene: TRBV27
abundance: -
d_gene: -
CDR3nt: TGTGCCAGCAGTACCTCAGGATACACCGGGGAGCTGTTTTTT
CDR3aa: CASSTSGYTGELFF

j_gene: TRBJ1-6
v_gene: TRBV6-6
abundance: -
d_gene: -
CDR3nt: TGTGCCAGCAGTCGGACAGACAGCTCCTATAATTCACCCCTCCACTTT
CDR3aa: CASSRTDSSYNSPLHF

j_gene: TRBJ2-7
v_gene: TRBV12-3/TRBV12-4
abundance: -
d_gene: TRBD2
CDR3nt: TGTGCCAGCCGGAGGACTAGCGGGAATCAGTACTTC
CDR3aa: CASRRTSGNQYF

j_gene: TRBJ1-3
v_gene: TRBV5-6
abundance: -
d_gene: -
CDR3nt: TGTGCCAGCAGCTTGGGAGGCCCCGCACCGACTGGAAACACCATATATTTT
CDR3aa: CASSLGGPAPTGNTIYF

j_gene: TRBJ2-7
v_gene: TRBV15
abundance: -
d_gene: -
CDR3nt: TGTGCCACCAGCAGAGACCACTCCTCCGAGCAGTACTTC
CDR3aa: CATSRDHSSEQYF

j_gene: TRBJ1-1
v_gene: TRBV5-4
abundance: -
d_gene: TRBD1
CDR3nt: TGTGCCAGCAACCCTCCCCCGACAGGGGCCTCGAGTACTGAAGCTTTCTTT
CDR3aa: CASNPPPTGASSTEAFF

j_gene: TRBJ1-2
v_gene: TRBV7-2
abundance: -
d_gene: -
CDR3nt: TGTGCCAGCAGCCAAAACAGGGATTATGGCTACACCTTC
CDR3aa: CASSQNRDYGYTF

j_gene: TRBJ1-1
v_gene: TRBV14
abundance: few
d_gene: -
CDR3nt: TGTGCCAGCAGCCAAAACGGGTATACTGAAGCTTTCTTT
CDR3aa: CASSQNGYTEAFF

j_gene: TRBJ2-1
v_gene: TRBV28
abundance: -
d_gene: TRBD1
CDR3nt: TGTGCCAGCAGCTCCACCGGGGACAGACACAATGAGCAGTTCTTC
CDR3aa: CASSSTGDRHNEQFF